These 20 T cell receptor beta chains were all obtained from the same sample, sequenced in a study of T cell responses to AZD1222 COVID-19 vaccine. Sequenced by immunoSEQ multiplex PCR; TCRdb stores in-frame clones only, minus some. The sample yields more than 85,000 clones, roughly 80% seen once. Specimen: peripheral blood, collected on day 0 of AZD1222 vaccination. These receptors all come from an adult in good health.

The genes are TRBV30 and TRBJ2-3; D may be TRBD2 (6 bases). Germline-derived CDR1 and CDR2 are GTSNPN and SVGIG (reference sequence). Trimming cost V 4 bases and J 2 bases, with 10 bases left between them. The CDR3 is 13 amino acids. The CDR3 DNA reads as TGTGCCTGGAACCGGGACTCCACAGATACGCAGTATTTT. Translating gives CAWNRDSTDTQYF.

This clone is a singleton in its sample. CDR3 DNA: TGTGCCATCAGTGAGGTAACAGGGGCCCTAACCTACGAGCAGTACTTC. It codes for CAISEVTGALTYEQYF. This sequence joins TRBV10-3 and TRBJ2-7; 7 bases map to TRBD1. CDR3 length equals 16 residues. Germline values: CDR1 ENHRY, CDR2 SYGVKD. V lost 2 bases to trimming and J lost 2 bases; unmatched junction nucleotides: 9.

This rearrangement joins TRBV5-4 to TRBJ2-7, with D perhaps matching TRBD1 (8 bases). Germline CDR1 and CDR2: SGHNT and YYREEE (reference sequence). Trimming took 4 bases from V and 2 from J, leaving 16 bases between them. The CDR3 covers 15 residues. The CDR3 sequence: CASSPDTGGAYEQYF. The CDR3 nucleotides are TGTGCCAGCAGCCCGGACACAGGGGGGGCCTACGAGCAGTACTTC. Full variable domain (rest looked up from reference TRBV5-4 and TRBJ2-7): ETGVTQSPTHLIKTRGQQVTLRCSSQSGHNTVSWYQQALGQGPQFIFQYYREEENGRGNFPPRFSGLQFPNYSSELNVNALELDDSALYLCASSPDTGGAYEQYFGPGTRLTVT.

The J gene is TRBJ1-1, the V gene TRBV28; D gene unclear. The CDR3 extends over 15 amino acids. The V gene's germline CDR1 is MDHEN and CDR2 SYDVKM. Trimming shortened V by 6 bases and J by 3 bases, and 17 bases separated the two germline ends. In DNA, the CDR3 is TGTGCCAGCAGGCCTCGGCCGGGATTTTACACTGAAGCTTTCTTT. Protein sequence: CASRPRPGFYTEAFF.

The rearrangement joins TRBV19 to TRBJ2-7, with D tentatively TRBD2 (6 bases). The CDR3 spans 14 residues. The V end was cut by 3 bases, the J end by 5 bases, with 14 bases between. Germline V gene lookup returns CDR1 LNHDA and CDR2 SQIVND (reference sequence). As DNA, the CDR3 is TGTGCCAGTAGTATGGGCGGGAATTTCCACGAGCAGTACTTC. Its protein product is CASSMGGNFHEQYF.

The chain links TRBV10-2 to TRBJ1-3, with D unclear. Trimming cost V 6 bases and J 0 bases, with 18 bases left between them. CDR3 size: 17 residues. Looked up from germline, CDR1 is WSHSY and CDR2 is SAAADI. The CDR3 loop reads CASRPDGRLSSGNTIYF. CDR3 bases: TGCGCCAGCAGGCCGGATGGACGCTTGAGCTCTGGAAACACCATATATTTT.

J is TRBJ1-1 and V is TRBV30; perhaps TRBD1 as D (5 bases). The CDR3 loop spans 12 amino acids. Germline CDR1 and CDR2: GTSNPN and SVGIG (reference sequence). V lost 5 bases and J 4 bases, leaving 11 bases between the germline ends. As DNA, the CDR3 is TGTGCCTGGGGGGCGGTCGGCACTGAAGCTTTCTTT. Translation gives CAWGAVGTEAFF.

The chain employs TRBV30 and TRBJ1-4; perhaps TRBD1 as D (6 bases). Looked up from germline, CDR1 is GTSNPN and CDR2 is SVGIG (reference sequence). The CDR3 runs to 16 residues. V lost 0 bases and J 0 bases, leaving 11 bases between the germline ends. This CDR3 reads CAWSVKGVATNEKLFF. Written as DNA, the CDR3 is TGTGCCTGGAGTGTTAAGGGGGTTGCAACTAATGAAAAACTGTTTTTT.

This chain uses TRBV5-4 with TRBJ2-1; 14 bases are a match to TRBD2. CDR1 and CDR2 (germline): SGHNT, YYREEE (reference sequence). V was clipped by 0 bases and J by 10 bases; unmatched bases: 6. The CDR3 is 16 residues long. The CDR3 coding sequence is TGTGCCAGCAGCTTGGGAGGACTAGCGGGAGGAGGCGAGCAGTTCTTC. Its translation: CASSLGGLAGGGEQFF.

This chain uses TRBV5-1 with TRBJ2-5; D not certain. The CDR3 covers 13 residues. Germline V gene lookup returns CDR1 SGHRS and CDR2 YFSETQ. Trimming pared 4 bases from V and 4 bases from J, leaving 11 bases between. The CDR3 spells CASSGTAGETQYF. The CDR3 DNA reads TGCGCCAGCAGCGGAACAGCCGGAGAGACCCAGTACTTC.

J is TRBJ1-3 and V is TRBV5-1; D gene unclear. This CDR3 has 14 amino acids. V lost 1 base and J 1 base, leaving 6 bases between the germline ends. The V gene's germline CDR1 is SGHRS and CDR2 YFSETQ. The CDR3, as DNA: TGCGCCAGCAGCTTGTCTGGGTCTGGAAACACCATATATTTT. Its protein product is CASSLSGSGNTIYF.

The chain recombines TRBV7-2 with TRBJ1-4; D is undetermined. The V gene's germline CDR1 is SGHTA and CDR2 FQGNSA. Trimming removed 5 bases from V and 7 bases from J, with 17 bases in between. This CDR3 contains 15 residues. The CDR3 loop reads CASSLNFGSGEKLFF. The CDR3 nucleotides read TGTGCCAGCAGCCTTAATTTTGGTAGTGGTGAAAAACTGTTTTTT. The complete variable domain, with remaining parts taken from reference TRBV7-2 and TRBJ1-4, reads GAGVSQSPSNKVTEKGKDVELRCDPISGHTALYWYRQSLGQGLEFLIYFQGNSAPDKSGLPSDRFSAERTGGSVSTLTIQRTQQEDSAVYLCASSLNFGSGEKLFFGSGTQLSVL.

The V and J genes are TRBV5-1 and TRBJ2-7; 9 bases match TRBD2. The trim removed 5 bases at V and 1 base at J, leaving 4 bases unmatched. This CDR3 region has 14 residues. Germline-derived CDR1 and CDR2 are SGHRS and YFSETQ. This CDR3 reads CASSSGGRSYEQYF. The CDR3 nucleotides read TGCGCCAGCAGTAGCGGGGGCCGGTCCTACGAGCAGTACTTC. The full variable domain, in which reference TRBV5-1 and TRBJ2-7 provide the parts outside the CDR3, is KAGVTQTPRYLIKTRGQQVTLSCSPISGHRSVSWYQQTPGQGLQFLFEYFSETQRNKGNFPGRFSGRQFSNSRSEMNVSTLELGDSALYLCASSSGGRSYEQYFGPGTRLTVT.

The gene calls are TRBV12-3 or TRBV12-4 and TRBJ1-2; 7 bases are a match to TRBD1. The J segment lost 2 bases and the V segment lost 5 bases, leaving 2 bases of the junction unmatched. This CDR3 region has 13 residues. CDR3: CASSRGQNYGYTF. The CDR3, as DNA: TGTGCCAGCAGTAGGGGACAGAACTATGGCTACACCTTC.

The chain is built from TRBV11-2 and TRBJ2-5; no definite D call. Per germline, CDR1 SGHAT and CDR2 FQNNGV. This CDR3 comprises 11 residues. V lost 0 bases to trimming and J lost 4 bases, with 0 bases between them. The CDR3 region is CASSLEETQYF. CDR3 nucleotides: TGTGCCAGCAGCTTAGAAGAGACCCAGTACTTC.

This rearrangement joins TRBV5-1 to TRBJ2-2, with D unresolved. V lost 1 base and J 4 bases, leaving 5 bases between the germline ends. Germline values: CDR1 SGHRS, CDR2 YFSETQ. The CDR3 extends over 13 amino acids. The DNA of the CDR3 is TGCGCCAGCAGCTTGACAGTCACCGGGGAGCTGTTTTTT. It is translated as CASSLTVTGELFF.

The gene calls are TRBV3-1 (or the pseudogene TRBV3-2) and TRBJ2-2; D unresolved. V was pared by 0 bases and J by 7 bases, with 3 bases between. CDR3 length: 12 amino acids. Germline lookup yields CDR1 LGHDT and CDR2 YNNKEL (reference sequence). DNA for the CDR3: TGTGCCAGCAGCCAAGAGGTCGGGGAGCTGTTTTTT. Its translation is CASSQEVGELFF.

The chain has TRBV7-2 and TRBJ1-4; D possibly corresponds to TRBD1 (6 bases). Trimming left V 1 base short and J 9 bases short, with 12 bases between. Germline values: CDR1 SGHTA, CDR2 FQGNSA. The CDR3 loop spans 14 amino acids. CDR3: CASSLDGGQQKLFF. DNA of the CDR3: TGTGCCAGCAGCTTAGATGGCGGACAGCAAAAACTGTTTTTT. The full variable domain, rest sourced from reference TRBV7-2 and TRBJ1-4, is GAGVSQSPSNKVTEKGKDVELRCDPISGHTALYWYRQSLGQGLEFLIYFQGNSAPDKSGLPSDRFSAERTGGSVSTLTIQRTQQEDSAVYLCASSLDGGQQKLFFGSGTQLSVL.

The J gene is TRBJ2-1, the V gene TRBV9, with D tentatively TRBD2 (5 bases). The V and J ends lost 2 bases and 9 bases respectively, with 12 bases between them. There are 13 residues in the CDR3. Germline V gene lookup returns CDR1 SGDLS and CDR2 YYNGEE. CDR3 bases: TGTGCCAGCAGCGTCCCCCCCCGGGGTGAGCAGTTCTTC. Translation: CASSVPPRGEQFF.

The CDR3 sequence: CSVAGTTETQYF. The CDR3 coding sequence is TGCAGCGTTGCGGGGACTACCGAAACCCAGTACTTC. V gene TRBV29-1 combines with J gene TRBJ2-5, with 7 bases lining up with TRBD2. Trimming cost V 4 bases and J 8 bases; bases outside gene matches: 7. The CDR3 extends over 12 amino acids. CDR1 and CDR2 from the germline V gene are SQVTM and ANQGSEA. The full variable domain, with the rest looked up from reference TRBV29-1 and TRBJ2-5, is SAVISQKPSRDICQRGTSLTIQCQVDSQVTMMFWYRQQPGQSLTLIATANQGSEATYESGFVIDKFPISRPNLTFSTLTVSNMSPEDSSIYLCSVAGTTETQYFGPGTRLLVL.